Only a few counts were recorded for the clone carrying this T cell receptor beta chain. The sample is drawn from a study of CD8+ T cells in alopecia areata. Once RNA had been extracted, it was reverse transcribed into cDNA to act as the sequencing template. Sequencing used immunoSEQ multiplex PCR; TCRdb keeps in-frame clones, though not all of them. This sample has a few hundred thousand clones, with 45% to 70% found just once. Per germline, CDR1 SEHNR and CDR2 FQNEAQ (reference sequence). Deletions cut 6 bases from V and 5 bases from J, with 17 bases between. There are 15 residues in the CDR3. The sequenced sample consisted of CD8+ T cells sorted from blood. This receptor was taken from a human donor in good health. V usage is TRBV7-9 and J usage is TRBJ2-1, with D possibly TRBD1 on 6 matching bases. CDR3 in DNA: TGTGCCAGCAGACCGGGACATCCTTCAGACAATGAGCAGTTCTTC. Translated, it gives CASRPGHPSDNEQFF.